One and the same sample provided the 8 T cell receptor beta chains below, sequenced in a study of T-cell reconstitution after alpha-beta-depleted transplantation in children. Preparing the TCRbeta library involved the use of unique molecular identifiers. TCRdb re-derived calls from the PCR reads in MiXCR, one entry per CDR3 protein. The repertoire holds about 540,000 distinct CDR3 sequences, with approximately 16% as singletons. The specimen comprised PBMCs from the stem cell graft donor, sampled from the stem cell graft. These TCRs come from a human donor who donated a stem cell graft to a child with acute lymphoblastic leukemia.

This clonotype has at least ten counts. The chain carries TRBV20-1 and TRBJ2-2; a weak D match, TRBD1 (7 bases). This CDR3 contains 13 residues. The V gene lost 4 bases and the J gene lost 5 bases, with 11 bases spanning the gap. CDR1 DFQATT and CDR2 SNEGSKA come from the germline V gene (reference sequence). CDR3 bases: TGCAGTGCTAAGACAGGGAGGACCGGGGAGCTGTTTTTT. This encodes CSAKTGRTGELFF.

This clonotype was counted between two and nine times. Sequence at one end of the junction differs from germline and may be a read error. This sequence joins TRBV12-3 or TRBV12-4 and TRBJ2-7; perhaps TRBD2 as D (6 bases). The CDR3 contains 14 residues. Written as DNA, the CDR3 is TGTGCCAGTAGTTTGAAGGGACTTGCCTACGAGCAGTACTTC. This translates into CASSLKGLAYEQYF.

V usage is TRBV7-3 and J usage is TRBJ2-1, with no clear D. This CDR3 has 17 amino acids. V was cut by 7 bases and J by 0 bases, with 19 bases left in between. Per germline, CDR1 SGHTA and CDR2 FQGTGA. Here the CDR3 reads CASTQWGNPSSYNEQFF. Here the CDR3 DNA reads TGTGCCAGCACCCAGTGGGGAAACCCAAGCTCCTACAATGAGCAGTTCTTC.

The chain combines TRBV11-2 with TRBJ2-5; maybe TRBD2 (5 bases). V was clipped by 5 bases and J by 1 base, with 14 bases between them. The germline V gene has CDR1 SGHAT and CDR2 FQNNGV. This CDR3 is 15 amino acids long. The CDR3 spells CASSRPFRGQETQYF. DNA of the CDR3: TGTGCCAGCAGCCGACCATTTCGGGGCCAAGAGACCCAGTACTTC. Supplemented by reference TRBV11-2 and TRBJ2-5, the full variable domain reads EAGVAQSPRYKIIEKRQSVAFWCNPISGHATLYWYQQILGQGPKLLIQFQNNGVVDDSQLPKDRFSAERLKGVDSTLKIQPAKLEDSAVYLCASSRPFRGQETQYFGPGTRLLVL.

In this sample, this clonotype turned up many times. The chain joins TRBV12-3 or TRBV12-4 to TRBJ1-1, with 7 bases aligning to TRBD1. The CDR3 extends over 15 amino acids. The junction had 6 bases not matched to a gene; V was cut back by 4 bases and J by 1 base. CDR3 region: CASSSYRGQNTEAFF. For the CDR3, the DNA is TGTGCCAGCAGTTCTTACAGGGGCCAGAACACTGAAGCTTTCTTT.

The chain couples TRBV7-2 to TRBJ1-5; D remains unclear. From germline, CDR1 is SGHTA and CDR2 FQGNSA. This CDR3 has 14 residues. Trimming removed 2 bases at V and 0 bases at J, with 5 bases between. CDR3: CASSLISSNQPQHF. The CDR3, as DNA: TGTGCCAGCAGCTTAATTAGTAGCAATCAGCCCCAGCATTTT.

This clonotype was seen a handful of times. CDR3 coding DNA: TGCGCCAGTAGATCTAGCGGGAGGGGGTTTGAGCAGTTCTTC. Translated: CASRSSGRGFEQFF. The chain couples TRBV5-1 to TRBJ2-1; TRBD2 matches 12 bases. The ends lost 8 bases at V and 9 bases at J; junction bases unmatched: 9. The CDR3 totals 14 residues. Germline V gives CDR1 SGHRS, CDR2 YFSETQ.

This clonotype has just a few counts. The genes are TRBV7-9 and TRBJ2-3; the D gene is possibly TRBD2 (6 bases). The CDR3 consists of 16 residues. The germline gives CDR1 SEHNR, CDR2 FQNEAQ (reference sequence). Trimming pared 5 bases from V and 2 bases from J, leaving 17 bases between. DNA for the CDR3: TGTGCCAGCAGCCTTATTATCGGGGGAGACACAGATACGCAGTATTTT. Protein product: CASSLIIGGDTDTQYF.